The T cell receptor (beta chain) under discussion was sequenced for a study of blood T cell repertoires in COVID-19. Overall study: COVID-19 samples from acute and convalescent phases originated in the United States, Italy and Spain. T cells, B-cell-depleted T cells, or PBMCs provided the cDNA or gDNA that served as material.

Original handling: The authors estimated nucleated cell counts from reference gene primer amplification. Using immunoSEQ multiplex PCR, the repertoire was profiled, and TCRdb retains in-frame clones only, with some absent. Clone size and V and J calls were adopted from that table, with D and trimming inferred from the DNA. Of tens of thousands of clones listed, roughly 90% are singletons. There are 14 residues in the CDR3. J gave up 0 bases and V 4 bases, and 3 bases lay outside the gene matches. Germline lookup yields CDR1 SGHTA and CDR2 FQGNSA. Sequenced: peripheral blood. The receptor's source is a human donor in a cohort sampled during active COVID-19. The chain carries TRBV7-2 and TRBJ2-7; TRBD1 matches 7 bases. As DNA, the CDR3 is TGTGCCAGCAGCTCGGACAGGAGCTCCTACGAGCAGTACTTC. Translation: CASSSDRSSYEQYF.